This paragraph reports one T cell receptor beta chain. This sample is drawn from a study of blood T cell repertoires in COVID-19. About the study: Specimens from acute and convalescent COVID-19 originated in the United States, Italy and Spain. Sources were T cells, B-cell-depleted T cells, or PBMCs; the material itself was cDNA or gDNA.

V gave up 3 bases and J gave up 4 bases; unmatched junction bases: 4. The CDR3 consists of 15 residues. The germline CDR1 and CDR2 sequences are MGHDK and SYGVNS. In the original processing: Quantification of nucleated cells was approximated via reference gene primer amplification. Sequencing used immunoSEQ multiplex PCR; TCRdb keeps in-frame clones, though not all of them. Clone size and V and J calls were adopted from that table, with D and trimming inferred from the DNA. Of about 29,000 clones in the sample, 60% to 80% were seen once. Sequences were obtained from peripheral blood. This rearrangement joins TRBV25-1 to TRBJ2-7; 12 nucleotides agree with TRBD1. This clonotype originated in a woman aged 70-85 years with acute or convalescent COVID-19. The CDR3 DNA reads TGTGCCAGCAGTGATGGGACAGGGGGCGAGTACGAGCAGTACTTC. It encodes CASSDGTGGEYEQYF.